A single sample gave rise to the 30 T cell receptor beta chains below, sequenced in a study of cytomegalovirus exposure and HLA in healthy donors. The study ran its PCR with 60 Vbeta and 13 Jbeta primers. Sequenced by immunoSEQ multiplex PCR; TCRdb stores in-frame clones only, minus some. Here the sample spans under 150,000 clones, roughly 70% being singletons. The sequenced material came from PBMCs. The receptors were gathered from a man between 18 and 29 years old in good health and CMV-seropositive.

The CDR3 here is CASSPQGITTDTQYF. CDR3 in DNA: TGTGCCAGCAGCCCGCAGGGTATTACCACAGATACGCAGTATTTT. The rearrangement joins TRBV5-4 to TRBJ2-3; tentative D call: TRBD1 (5 bases). Between the trimmed V and J ends, which lost 4 bases and 2 bases, there was a span of 14 bases. Per germline, CDR1 SGHNT and CDR2 YYREEE (reference sequence). The CDR3 contains 15 residues.

CDR3 bases: TGTGCCAGCACCCCCTATCCAAACACTGAAGCTTTCTTT. It codes for CASTPYPNTEAFF. This chain uses TRBV7-8 with TRBJ1-1; D call uncertain. V was shortened by 7 bases and J by 2 bases, with 11 bases between the two germline ends. The CDR3 is made up of 13 amino acids. Germline CDR1 SGHVS, CDR2 FQNEAQ.

The chain combines TRBV9 with TRBJ1-2; D is ambiguous. Trimming removed 3 bases from V and 8 bases from J, with 11 bases in between. Germline V CDR1 and CDR2: SGDLS, YYNGEE. The CDR3 sequence is 12 residues long. This chain's CDR3 is CASSERGLGYTF. For the CDR3, the DNA is TGTGCCAGCAGCGAACGGGGTCTGGGCTACACCTTC.

This rearrangement joins TRBV7-9 to TRBJ2-1; 9 positions match TRBD1. Germline CDR1 SEHNR, CDR2 FQNEAQ (reference sequence). Trimming removed 4 bases from V and 9 bases from J; junction bases left unmatched: 10. There are 15 residues in the CDR3. The CDR3 spells CASSSRDRAKGEQFF. CDR3 nucleotides: TGTGCCAGCAGCTCGAGGGACAGGGCAAAGGGTGAGCAGTTCTTC.

In this sample, this clone turned up a few times. The V gene is TRBV15, the J gene TRBJ2-3; 11 bases fit TRBD2. From germline, CDR1 is LNHNV and CDR2 YYDKDF (reference sequence). J gave up 8 bases and V 6 bases, and 10 bases lay outside the gene matches. The CDR3 is 15 amino acids. The CDR3, as DNA: TGTGCCACCAGTCACCCGGGACTAGCGGTACGTACGCAGTATTTT. It yields the protein CATSHPGLAVRTQYF.

This clone has at least ten counts. The chain uses TRBV6-5 and TRBJ1-1, with D unresolved. The CDR3 spans 13 residues. Germline V CDR1 and CDR2: MNHEY, SVGAGI. Trimming shortened V by 6 bases and J by 4 bases, and 12 bases separated the two germline ends. The CDR3 bases are TGTGCCAGCAGCCCCATGGAGGGCACTGAAGCTTTCTTT. It is translated as CASSPMEGTEAFF.

The rearrangement links TRBV9 to TRBJ2-3; maybe TRBD1 (5 bases). The ends were cut back, 1 base at V and 6 bases at J, with 18 bases in the middle. This CDR3 has 16 residues. From germline, CDR1 is SGDLS and CDR2 YYNGEE. The CDR3 spells CASSVRGNKGVDTQYF. The CDR3 DNA reads TGTGCCAGCAGCGTAAGGGGCAATAAAGGAGTGGATACGCAGTATTTT.

J is TRBJ1-1 and V is TRBV10-1; the match to TRBD1 covers 8 bases. After removal of 3 bases from V and 10 bases from J, the junction contained 19 bases not matched to a gene. The germline V gene has CDR1 WNHNN and CDR2 SYGVQD (reference sequence). CDR3 length: 17 amino acids. This CDR3 reads CASSEEHAGTGSLGAFF. CDR3 DNA: TGCGCCAGCAGTGAAGAACATGCCGGGACAGGCTCCCTAGGAGCTTTCTTT.

The chain carries TRBV27 and TRBJ2-2, with D uncertain. V was cut by 5 bases and J by 3 bases, with 13 bases left in between. CDR3 length equals 15 residues. The germline V gene has CDR1 MNHEY and CDR2 SMNVEV (reference sequence). The DNA of the CDR3 is TGTGCCAGCAGTCCACTCTCCCGGGACACCGGGGAGCTGTTTTTT. Translating it yields CASSPLSRDTGELFF.

This chain uses TRBV6-1 with TRBJ2-2, with D uncertain. V shed 2 bases and J shed 5 bases, with 6 bases lying between them. The length of the CDR3 is 13 residues. Germline lookup yields CDR1 MNHNS and CDR2 SASEGT. The CDR3 region is CASSEQLTGELFF. The CDR3 coding sequence is TGTGCCAGCAGTGAACAGTTAACCGGGGAGCTGTTTTTT.

V is TRBV5-6 and J is TRBJ1-6, with 11 bases fitting TRBD1. Trimming took 4 bases from V and 10 from J; bases not matched to a gene: 7. Germline V gives CDR1 SGHDT, CDR2 YYEEEE. The CDR3 is 15 amino acids. The CDR3 sequence is CASSLGTGGVSPLHF. Here the CDR3 DNA reads TGTGCCAGCAGCCTGGGGACAGGGGGTGTCTCACCCCTCCACTTT.

This chain links TRBV2 with TRBJ2-7; 7 bases map to TRBD2. The V and J ends lost 7 bases and 6 bases, in that order; junction bases with no gene match: 3. In germline, CDR1 is SNHLY, CDR2 FYNNEI. The CDR3 has 11 residues. CDR3 coding DNA: TGTGCCAGCATGGGGAGGGCCGAGCAGTACGTC. Its translation is CASMGRAEQYV.

The rearrangement uses TRBV4-1 and TRBJ1-1; no reliable D call. This CDR3 spans 14 amino acids. The germline V gene encodes CDR1 MGHRA and CDR2 YSYEKL. Trimming took 6 bases from V and 3 from J, leaving 14 bases between them. The CDR3, as DNA: TGCGCCAGCAGTGATTATTCGAGGGACACTGAAGCTTTCTTT. This encodes CASSDYSRDTEAFF.

J is TRBJ1-2 and V is TRBV2, with TRBD1 matching over 7 bases. From germline, CDR1 is SNHLY and CDR2 FYNNEI. The V gene end was trimmed by 5 bases and the J gene end by 1 base; junction bases not matched to a gene: 7. This CDR3 region has 15 residues. CDR3 residues: CASSNHRGINYGYTF. In nucleotides, the CDR3 is TGTGCCAGCAGTAACCACAGGGGAATTAACTATGGCTACACCTTC.

Details on this clone: Additional DNA sequences in this sample encode the identical CDR3. The chain uses TRBV29-1 and TRBJ1-1; D gene ambiguous. The ends were cut back, 4 bases at V and 1 base at J, with 7 bases in the middle. CDR3 size: 12 residues. Germline loops: CDR1 SQVTM, CDR2 ANQGSEA. The chain's CDR3 is CSVGRGNTEAFF. The CDR3 coding sequence is TGCAGCGTTGGCCGGGGGAACACTGAAGCTTTCTTT.

CDR3 region: CASSELPGQGNSPLHF. CDR3 in DNA: TGTGCCAGCAGTGAGTTACCGGGACAGGGTAATTCACCCCTCCACTTT. The rearrangement links TRBV6-1 to TRBJ1-6, with TRBD1 matching over 9 bases. Germline loops: CDR1 MNHNS, CDR2 SASEGT. Germline trimming cut 3 bases from V and 6 bases from J; bases unmatched to any gene: 6. This CDR3 is 16 amino acids long.

The chain combines TRBV5-4 with TRBJ2-1; no definite D call. The germline V and J ends were trimmed by 4 bases and 0 bases, with 11 bases remaining between them. CDR1 is SGHNT, CDR2 YYREEE, per germline (reference sequence). The CDR3 sequence is 15 residues long. CDR3 protein: CASSPPRSSYNEQFF. For the CDR3, the DNA is TGTGCCAGCAGCCCCCCCCGGAGCTCCTACAATGAGCAGTTCTTC.

The gene calls are TRBV7-9 and TRBJ1-5, with D possibly TRBD1 on 5 matching bases. The CDR3 consists of 15 residues. The germline gives CDR1 SEHNR, CDR2 FQNEAQ (reference sequence). Between the trimmed V and J ends, which lost 1 base and 0 bases, there was a span of 7 bases. CDR3 residues: CASSLDGASNQPQHF. CDR3 nucleotides: TGTGCCAGCAGCTTAGATGGGGCTAGCAATCAGCCCCAGCATTTT.

CDR3 DNA: TGTGCCAGTAGTCTAACCGGGACAGGGATGTACGAGCAGTACTTC. It codes for CASSLTGTGMYEQYF. The gene calls are TRBV19 and TRBJ2-7; the match to TRBD1 covers 9 bases. CDR1 and CDR2 from the germline V gene are LNHDA and SQIVND (reference sequence). J lost 4 bases, V lost 5 bases, and 9 bases had no gene match. The CDR3 spans 15 residues. Full variable domain (remainder filled in from reference TRBV19 and TRBJ2-7): DGGITQSPKYLFRKEGQNVTLSCEQNLNHDAMYWYRQDPGQGLRLIYYSQIVNDFQKGDIAEGYSVSREKKESFPLTVTSAQKNPTAFYLCASSLTGTGMYEQYFGPGTRLTVT.

This chain joins TRBV11-2 and TRBJ1-1; D gene unclear. CDR3 size: 16 residues. In germline, CDR1 is SGHAT, CDR2 FQNNGV. V was clipped by 1 base and J by 1 base, with 13 bases between them. The CDR3 DNA follows: TGTGCCAGCAGCTTAGCGGGAAGGCAAGGGAACACTGAAGCTTTCTTT. Its protein product is CASSLAGRQGNTEAFF.

The rearrangement links TRBV6-5 to TRBJ2-1, with 12 bases that match TRBD2. The J segment lost 7 bases and the V segment lost 6 bases, leaving 7 bases of the junction unmatched. This CDR3 is 15 amino acids long. Per the germline V gene, CDR1 is MNHEY and CDR2 is SVGAGI. The CDR3 region is CASSLLAGGRNEQFF. CDR3 nucleotide sequence: TGTGCCAGCAGCCTTCTAGCGGGGGGGCGGAATGAGCAGTTCTTC.

This rearrangement joins TRBV5-1 to TRBJ2-1; 8 bases line up with TRBD2. V lost 4 bases and J lost 0; bases outside the gene matches: 3. This CDR3 is built from 15 residues. The germline V gene encodes CDR1 SGHRS and CDR2 YFSETQ. In nucleotides, the CDR3 is TGCGCCAGCAGCCCGGGGGGGTCCTCCTACAATGAGCAGTTCTTC. Translating gives CASSPGGSSYNEQFF.

This chain links TRBV18 with TRBJ1-2; 7 nucleotides match TRBD1. The V gene end was trimmed by 3 bases and the J gene end by 14 bases; junction bases not matched to a gene: 15. The CDR3 covers 14 residues. The germline V gene encodes CDR1 KGHSH and CDR2 LQKENI. The CDR3 DNA sequence: TGTGCCAGCTCACCTCTACCCGGGACAGACCTTTATACCTTC. This codes for CASSPLPGTDLYTF.

The rearrangement joins TRBV19 to TRBJ1-5; 8 bases align to TRBD1. The CDR3 consists of 15 residues. The junction had 5 bases not matched to a gene; V was cut back by 5 bases and J by 2 bases. CDR1 is LNHDA and CDR2 is SQIVND in the germline V gene (reference sequence). The CDR3 DNA reads as TGTGCCAGTAGTGGGGGGACAGGACGCAATCAGCCCCAGCATTTT. Its translation is CASSGGTGRNQPQHF.

The chain has TRBV29-1 and TRBJ2-1; no clear D gene. V was pared by 4 bases and J by 0 bases, with 10 bases between. Germline CDR1 is SQVTM and CDR2 is ANQGSEA. The CDR3 is 14 residues long. CDR3 sequence reads: CSVVPTSSYNEQFF. CDR3 coding DNA: TGCAGCGTTGTCCCCACAAGCTCCTACAATGAGCAGTTCTTC.

The rearrangement links TRBV11-2 to TRBJ2-7, with TRBD2 matching over 10 bases. The CDR3 spans 14 residues. Losses at the gene ends were 4 bases for V and 2 bases for J; bases not matched to a gene: 2. Germline assignment: CDR1 SGHAT and CDR2 FQNNGV. Written as DNA, the CDR3 is TGTGCCAGCAGCTATAGCGGGGGGACCTACGAGCAGTACTTC. This encodes CASSYSGGTYEQYF.

The rearrangement joins TRBV27 to TRBJ1-2; 11 positions agree with TRBD1. Germline trimming cut 9 bases from V and 8 bases from J; bases unmatched to any gene: 8. Germline-derived CDR1 and CDR2 are MNHEY and SMNVEV (reference sequence). The CDR3 runs 13 residues. The CDR3 here is CASRGQGANGYTF. CDR3 in DNA: TGTGCCAGTCGCGGACAGGGGGCTAACGGCTACACCTTC.

In its sample, this clone was seen a few times. This sequence joins TRBV5-1 and TRBJ1-6; D gene unclear. Germline CDR1 reads SGHRS; CDR2 reads YFSETQ. The CDR3 totals 17 residues. With 3 bases removed from V and 0 bases from J, the gap between germline ends came to 13 bases. This CDR3 reads CASSSVSGVSYNSPLHF. CDR3 DNA sequence: TGCGCCAGCAGCTCCGTCTCGGGAGTCTCCTATAATTCACCCCTCCACTTT.

This rearrangement joins TRBV2 to TRBJ1-4; D is possibly TRBD1 (5 bases). This CDR3 spans 14 amino acids. Germline V gives CDR1 SNHLY, CDR2 FYNNEI. Trimming cost V 8 bases and J 5 bases, with 15 bases left between them. This CDR3 reads CASGGVSANEKLFF. For the CDR3, the DNA is TGTGCCAGCGGGGGGGTCTCCGCAAATGAAAAACTGTTTTTT.

CDR3 DNA sequence: TGTGCCAGCAGCCAAGTGCGGGAGGTCACTGAAGCTTTCTTT. This encodes CASSQVREVTEAFF. V is TRBV14 and J is TRBJ1-1; D call uncertain. This CDR3 contains 14 residues. Germline V lookup: CDR1 SGHDN, CDR2 FVKESK. The V gene lost 1 base and the J gene lost 4 bases, with 10 bases spanning the gap.